This T cell receptor beta chain was sequenced in a study of response to subunit inactivated influenza vaccine. Whole-study results and caveats: The authors put forward the suggestion that each seasonal influenza vaccination may bring in only a limited number of new T cells.

V was clipped by 5 bases and J by 5 bases, with 19 bases between them. The length of the CDR3 is 15 residues. The germline V gene has CDR1 SGHTA and CDR2 FQGNSA. Regarding this clonotype: Antigen unknown.

TCRdb reanalysed the RT-PCR reads using MiXCR and keeps one entry per CDR3 protein. The sample holds 500,000 or so distinct CDR3 sequences, more than 15% seen once. The material was CD4+ T cells sorted from PBMCs, obtained less than 30 months after vaccination. This receptor was taken from a man between 50 and 75 years old who received an inactivated influenza vaccine. The chain is built from TRBV7-2 and TRBJ2-7; D perhaps matches TRBD2 (6 bases). The DNA of the CDR3 is TGTGCCAGCAGCCCTTCGTTTATTAGGAGGGACGAGCAGTACTTC. Encoded protein: CASSPSFIRRDEQYF. Full variable domain (outside the CDR3, taken from reference TRBV7-2 and TRBJ2-7): GAGVSQSPSNKVTEKGKDVELRCDPISGHTALYWYRQSLGQGLEFLIYFQGNSAPDKSGLPSDRFSAERTGGSVSTLTIQRTQQEDSAVYLCASSPSFIRRDEQYFGPGTRLTVT.